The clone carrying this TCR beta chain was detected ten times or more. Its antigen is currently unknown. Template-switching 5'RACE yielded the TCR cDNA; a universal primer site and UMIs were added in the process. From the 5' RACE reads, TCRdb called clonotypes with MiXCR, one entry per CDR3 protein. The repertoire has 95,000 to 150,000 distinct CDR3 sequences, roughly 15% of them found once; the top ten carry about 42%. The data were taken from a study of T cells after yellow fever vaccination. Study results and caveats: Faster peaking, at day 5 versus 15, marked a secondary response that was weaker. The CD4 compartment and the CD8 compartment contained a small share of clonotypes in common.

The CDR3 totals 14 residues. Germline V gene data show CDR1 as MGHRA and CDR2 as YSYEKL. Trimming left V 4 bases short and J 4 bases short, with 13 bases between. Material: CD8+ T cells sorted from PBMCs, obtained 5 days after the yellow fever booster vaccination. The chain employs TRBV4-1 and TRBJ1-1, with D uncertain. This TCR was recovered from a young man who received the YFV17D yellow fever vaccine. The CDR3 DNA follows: TGCGCCAGCAGCCTAAGGACTCTGGGCACTGAAGCTTTCTTT. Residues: CASSLRTLGTEAFF.